The 4 T cell receptor beta chains below all came from one sample that was sequenced in a study of cytomegalovirus exposure and HLA in healthy donors. The study ran its PCR with 60 Vbeta and 13 Jbeta primers. Clones were sequenced by immunoSEQ multiplex PCR, and TCRdb holds only the in-frame ones, with some missing. The data hold about 160,000 clones, with 80% observed a single time. Sequencing used PBMCs. All receptors derive from a woman aged 45-65 years in good health and CMV-seronegative.

The rearrangement joins TRBV27 to TRBJ2-7; TRBD2 is a possible D gene (5 bases). The CDR3 has 15 amino acids. Germline V gene lookup returns CDR1 MNHEY and CDR2 SMNVEV (reference sequence). The germline V and J ends were trimmed by 6 bases and 0 bases, with 15 bases remaining between them. The CDR3: CASSGGGPISYEQYF. Written as DNA, the CDR3 is TGTGCCAGCAGCGGTGGAGGTCCCATCTCCTACGAGCAGTACTTC.

This sequence joins TRBV6-1 and TRBJ2-3, with D perhaps matching TRBD1 (5 bases). The length of the CDR3 is 14 residues. Germline CDR1 reads MNHNS; CDR2 reads SASEGT. Trimming cost V 10 bases and J 3 bases, with 17 bases left between them. The CDR3 coding sequence is TGTGCCACATTCCAGGCAGGGCGAACAGATACGCAGTATTTT. It specifies CATFQAGRTDTQYF.

The chain joins TRBV18 to TRBJ2-7, with no clear D. The germline CDR1 and CDR2 sequences are KGHSH and LQKENI. Trimming left V 2 bases short and J 4 bases short, with 9 bases between. This CDR3 region has 13 residues. The CDR3 region is CASSPTVLYEQYF. The DNA of the CDR3 is TGTGCCAGCTCACCAACGGTGTTGTACGAGCAGTACTTC.

V usage is TRBV14 and J usage is TRBJ2-7; possible D gene TRBD1, 6 bases. The CDR3 runs to 13 residues. CDR1 and CDR2 (germline): SGHDN, FVKESK. Trimming took off 4 bases at V and 3 bases at J, with 10 bases between the two ends. Here the CDR3 reads CASSLGTFYEQYF. The CDR3 DNA reads TGTGCCAGCAGCCTAGGGACATTCTACGAGCAGTACTTC.